This note documents a single T cell receptor beta chain sequence. What it binds is unknown. The sample is drawn from a study of type 1 regulatory T cells. Study context: This in vitro CD4 product, T-allo10, is enriched for Tr1 cells and alloantigen-specific.

TCRdb independently ran MiXCR on the reads; one entry per CDR3 protein. The table shows 55,000 to 65,000 distinct CDR3 sequences, with 60% to 65% occurring only once. This CDR3 region has 15 residues. Trimming removed 5 bases from V and 5 bases from J; junction bases left unmatched: 12. Looked up from germline, CDR1 is DFQATT and CDR2 is SNEGSKA (reference sequence). Study-level results: Type 1 regulatory T cells had a more restricted TCR repertoire than non-type 1 regulatory T cells.

V is TRBV20-1 and J is TRBJ2-5; TRBD1 matches 9 bases. The origin of this receptor is a human donor in good health. The sequenced material came from cultured non-Tr1 T cells, either the whole culture or a sorted T cell fraction (not recorded which). CDR3 bases: TGCAGTGCTTATGCCCCACAGGGGGCGGGTGAGACCCAGTACTTC. Amino acids: CSAYAPQGAGETQYF.